The entry below describes one T cell receptor (beta chain). The CDR3 spans 13 residues. Trimming stripped 4 bases from V and 5 bases from J, with 11 bases between. Germline V gene sequence: CDR1 KGHSH, CDR2 LQKENI. These data are taken from a study of control samples from healthy donors and cancer patients. Sequencing was performed with immunoSEQ multiplex PCR; in TCRdb, only in-frame clones are kept and a portion is missing. This sample has roughly 98,000 clones, with approximately 93% found just once. The sequenced sample was blood. The chain employs TRBV18 and TRBJ1-1; D may be TRBD1 (6 bases). This TCR was recovered from a man between 18 and 29 years old in good health. The CDR3 nucleotides are TGTGCCAGCTCACTGGGGGCTATAACTGAAGCTTTCTTT. It yields the protein CASSLGAITEAFF.